The rows below give T cell receptor beta chains drawn from one sample of a study of regulatory T cells in long-lasting Graves disease. TCRdb analysed the multiplex PCR reads with MiXCR anew, one entry per CDR3 protein. The sample includes fewer than 450,000 distinct CDR3 sequences, 20% of them seen just once. The sequenced sample was peripheral blood mononuclear cells (PBMCs), obtained when the disease was refractory, from a patient treated with antithyroid drugs. The receptor set was obtained from a female donor with Graves disease. The CDR3 runs from the conserved cysteine through the conserved F or W. Each record gives: CDR3 DNA, CDR3 protein, clone size, CDR3 length, J gene, V gene, D gene. A D gene is named only where the DNA matches it firmly. The size field is filled for only some rows; it gives once, few, many or a size class.

DNA: TGTGCCAGCAGACTCCTCCCAGGGACCCCGAACACTGAAGCTTTCTTT
CDR3: CASRLLPGTPNTEAFF
size: many
length: 16
J: TRBJ1-1
V: TRBV27
D: NA

DNA: TGTGCCAGCAGTCAGACCTCGGGGGGAGCCAAAAACATTCAGTACTTC
CDR3: CASSQTSGGAKNIQYF
size: few
length: 16
J: TRBJ2-4
V: TRBV6-1
D: TRBD2

DNA: TGTGCCAGCTCCCTCGGACAGGTTAACTATGGCTACACCTTC
CDR3: CASSLGQVNYGYTF
size: NA
length: 14
J: TRBJ1-2
V: TRBV18
D: TRBD1

DNA: TGCAGTGCTCGGGAACTAGACAGGGGGCGAGAAGAGACCCAGTACTTC
CDR3: CSARELDRGREETQYF
size: many
length: 16
J: TRBJ2-5
V: TRBV20-1
D: TRBD1

DNA: TGTGCCTGGACGTCTCAGCCGAACACTGAAGCTTTCTTT
CDR3: CAWTSQPNTEAFF
size: many
length: 13
J: TRBJ1-1
V: TRBV30
D: NA

DNA: TGTGCCAGCATCCATATGGTGCGTATAACCTACGAGCAGTACTTC
CDR3: CASIHMVRITYEQYF
size: NA
length: 15
J: TRBJ2-7
V: TRBV27
D: NA

DNA: TGTGCCAGCAGTATAGGGACAGGGACTACCACAGATACGCAGTATTTT
CDR3: CASSIGTGTTTDTQYF
size: NA
length: 16
J: TRBJ2-3
V: TRBV28
D: TRBD1

DNA: TGTGCCAGCAGTCCTGTCAATCAGCCCCAGCATTTT
CDR3: CASSPVNQPQHF
size: few
length: 12
J: TRBJ1-5
V: TRBV28
D: NA

DNA: TGTGCCAGTAGTACTGGGAAGGGCCTGGGGGAGACCCAGTACTTC
CDR3: CASSTGKGLGETQYF
size: NA
length: 15
J: TRBJ2-5
V: TRBV19
D: NA

DNA: TGTGCCAGCAGTTTGTCCAGACAGGGGGCTGGCTACACCTTC
CDR3: CASSLSRQGAGYTF
size: many
length: 14
J: TRBJ1-2
V: TRBV28
D: TRBD1

DNA: TGTGCCGTACGCTCACAGGGGAACACCGGGGAGCTGTTTTTT
CDR3: CAVRSQGNTGELFF
size: NA
length: 14
J: TRBJ2-2
V: TRBV6-2/TRBV6-3
D: NA

DNA: TGTGCCGGCAGGGTAGACTCTGGAAACACCATATGTTTT
CDR3: CAGRVDSGNTICF
size: NA
length: 13
J: TRBJ1-3
V: TRBV12-3/TRBV12-4
D: NA

DNA: TGTGCCAGCAGCGCGGGGTTAGGGGCCACCGGGGAGCTGTTTTTT
CDR3: CASSAGLGATGELFF
size: NA
length: 15
J: TRBJ2-2
V: TRBV12-3/TRBV12-4
D: NA

DNA: TGTGCCAGCAGTCCGATGGGACTAGCGGGAGGGGGAAGGGACGGGGAGCTGTTTTTT
CDR3: CASSPMGLAGGGRDGELFF
size: few
length: 19
J: TRBJ2-2
V: TRBV27
D: TRBD2

DNA: TGCAGCGTTGAAGCCGGGACAGGCAACTATGGCTACACCTTC
CDR3: CSVEAGTGNYGYTF
size: NA
length: 14
J: TRBJ1-2
V: TRBV29-1
D: TRBD1

DNA: TGTGCCAGCTCACCACTTTCAGCCCAGAACACTGAAGCTTTCTTT
CDR3: CASSPLSAQNTEAFF
size: NA
length: 15
J: TRBJ1-1
V: TRBV18
D: NA

DNA: TGTGCCAGCAGTTACTCCCTAGCGGATGTATCAGATACGCAGTATTTT
CDR3: CASSYSLADVSDTQYF
size: NA
length: 16
J: TRBJ2-3
V: TRBV6-5
D: TRBD2

DNA: TGTGCCAGCAGTTTTCTCCCGGGGGGCAGCTACGAGCAGTACTTC
CDR3: CASSFLPGGSYEQYF
size: many
length: 15
J: TRBJ2-7
V: TRBV28
D: NA

DNA: TGTGCCACCAGCCCTGAGACAGGGTGGAATTCACCCCTCCACTTT
CDR3: CATSPETGWNSPLHF
size: NA
length: 15
J: TRBJ1-6
V: TRBV15
D: TRBD1

DNA: TGTGCCAGCAGCCTCGGGACCCAGTTCAGGGCGGGCGAGCAGTACTTC
CDR3: CASSLGTQFRAGEQYF
size: NA
length: 16
J: TRBJ2-7
V: TRBV6-1
D: NA

DNA: TGTGCCAGCAGACGGACTAGCGGGAGATGGGACATTCAGTACTTC
CDR3: CASRRTSGRWDIQYF
size: NA
length: 15
J: TRBJ2-4
V: TRBV6-1
D: TRBD2

DNA: TGTGCCAGCAGCTTAGAGGAGGGTCTCCCGCCCTACGAGCAGTACTTC
CDR3: CASSLEEGLPPYEQYF
size: few
length: 16
J: TRBJ2-7
V: TRBV11-2
D: NA

DNA: TGTGCCAGCAGCGTAGCAAGGACAGGGCACGAGCAGTACTTC
CDR3: CASSVARTGHEQYF
size: NA
length: 14
J: TRBJ2-7
V: TRBV9
D: TRBD1